The sequence of this T cell receptor beta chain was determined in a study of Graves' ophthalmopathy and Graves' hyperthyroidism. Whole-study results and caveats: The model's prediction of ophthalmopathy progression had roughly 71% sensitivity and 72% to 80% specificity. In blood, most expanded thyroid clonotypes above 0.001 frequency were also detected.

Remarks on this clonotype: Its antigen is unidentified.

Other autoimmune disease, uncontrolled infection, pregnancy and lactation led to exclusion. The starting material, 10 ml of fresh peripheral blood, provided the PBMCs. The CDR3 is 15 residues long. Germline CDR1 reads LGHDT; CDR2 reads YNNKEL (reference sequence). Germline trimming cut 2 bases from V and 8 bases from J; bases unmatched to any gene: 11. RNA served as the template for amplifying TCR beta CDR3 regions. HTBI-primed first-round RT-PCR preceded second-round multiplex PCR. MiXCR, run by TCRdb on the multiplex PCR reads, gives a single entry per CDR3 protein. Of approximately 500,000 distinct CDR3 sequences in the sample, over 13% were seen once.

The V gene is TRBV3-1, the J gene TRBJ1-2; 7 bases are shared with TRBD1. The sequencing sample was made of blood. This receptor was taken from a woman in her twenties or thirties with Graves' ophthalmopathy. CDR3 in amino acids: CASSQQGQLLRGYTF. The CDR3 bases are TGTGCCAGCAGCCAACAGGGACAGCTCCTCCGCGGCTACACCTTC.